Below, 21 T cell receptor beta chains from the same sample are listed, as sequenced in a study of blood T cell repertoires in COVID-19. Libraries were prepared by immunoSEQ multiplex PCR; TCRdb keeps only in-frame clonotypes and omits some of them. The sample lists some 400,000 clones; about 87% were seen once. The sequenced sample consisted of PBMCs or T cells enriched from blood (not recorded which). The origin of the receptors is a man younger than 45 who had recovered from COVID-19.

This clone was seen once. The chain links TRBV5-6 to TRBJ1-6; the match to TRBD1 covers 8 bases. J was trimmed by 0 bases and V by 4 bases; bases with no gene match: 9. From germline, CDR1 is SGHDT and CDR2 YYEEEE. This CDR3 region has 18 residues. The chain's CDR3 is CASSPRTGLSSYNSPLHF. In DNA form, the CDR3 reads TGTGCCAGCAGCCCCCGGACAGGGCTTAGCTCCTATAATTCACCCCTCCACTTT.

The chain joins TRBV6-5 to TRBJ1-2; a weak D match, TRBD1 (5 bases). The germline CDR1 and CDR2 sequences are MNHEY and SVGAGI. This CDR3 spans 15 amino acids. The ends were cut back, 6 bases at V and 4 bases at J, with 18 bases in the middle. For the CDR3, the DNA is TGTGCCAGCAGGATCCCAGCCAGCGGGGCCTATGGCTACACCTTC. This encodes CASRIPASGAYGYTF.

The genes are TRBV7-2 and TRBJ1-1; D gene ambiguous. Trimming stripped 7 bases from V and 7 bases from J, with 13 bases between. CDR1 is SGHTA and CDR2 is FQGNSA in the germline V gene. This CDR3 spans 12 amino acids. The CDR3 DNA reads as TGTGCCAGCACCATTCGAGGAAATGAAGCTTTCTTT. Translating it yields CASTIRGNEAFF. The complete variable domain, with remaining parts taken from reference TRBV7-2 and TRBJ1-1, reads GAGVSQSPSNKVTEKGKDVELRCDPISGHTALYWYRQSLGQGLEFLIYFQGNSAPDKSGLPSDRFSAERTGGSVSTLTIQRTQQEDSAVYLCASTIRGNEAFFGQGTRLTVV.

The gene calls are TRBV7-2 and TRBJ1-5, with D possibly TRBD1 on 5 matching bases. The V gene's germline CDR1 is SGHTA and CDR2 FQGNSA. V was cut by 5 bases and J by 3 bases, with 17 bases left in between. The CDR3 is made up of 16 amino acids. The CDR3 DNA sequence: TGTGCCAGCAGCATCGCTGGGGCTGAGGTCAATCAGCCCCAGCATTTT. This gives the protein CASSIAGAEVNQPQHF.

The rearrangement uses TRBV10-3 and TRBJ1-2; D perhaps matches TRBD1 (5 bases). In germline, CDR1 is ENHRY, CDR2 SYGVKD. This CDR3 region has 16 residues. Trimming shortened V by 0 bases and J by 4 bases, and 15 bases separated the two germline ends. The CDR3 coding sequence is TGTGCCATCAGTGAGTCGGGGCCGGGGGTCTCCTATGGCTACACCTTC. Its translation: CAISESGPGVSYGYTF.

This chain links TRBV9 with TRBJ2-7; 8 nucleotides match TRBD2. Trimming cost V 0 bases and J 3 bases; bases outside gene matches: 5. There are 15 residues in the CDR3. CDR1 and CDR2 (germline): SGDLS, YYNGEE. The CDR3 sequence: CASSVGSSGGYEQYF. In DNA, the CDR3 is TGTGCCAGCAGCGTAGGATCCAGCGGGGGCTACGAGCAGTACTTC.

This chain's CDR3 is CASGTGFLNTEAFF. The CDR3 nucleotides are TGTGCCAGCGGGACAGGGTTTCTAAACACTGAAGCTTTCTTT. The chain joins TRBV27 to TRBJ1-1; 9 bases match TRBD1. The CDR3 has 14 amino acids. The V gene end was trimmed by 8 bases and the J gene end by 2 bases; junction bases not matched to a gene: 6. The V gene's germline CDR1 is MNHEY and CDR2 SMNVEV (reference sequence).

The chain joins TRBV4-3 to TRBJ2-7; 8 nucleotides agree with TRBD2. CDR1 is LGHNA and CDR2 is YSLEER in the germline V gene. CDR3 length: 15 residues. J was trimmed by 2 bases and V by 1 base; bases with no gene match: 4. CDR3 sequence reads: CASSQARGGPYEQYF. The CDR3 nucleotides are TGCGCCAGCAGCCAAGCTCGGGGGGGCCCCTACGAGCAGTACTTC.

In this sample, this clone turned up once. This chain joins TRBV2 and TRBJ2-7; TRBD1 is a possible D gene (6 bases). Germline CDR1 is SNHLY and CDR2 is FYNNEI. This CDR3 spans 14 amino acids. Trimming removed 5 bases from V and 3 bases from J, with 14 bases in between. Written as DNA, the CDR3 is TGTGCCAGCAGTCAGCGGACAGCCTACTACGAGCAGTACTTC. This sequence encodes CASSQRTAYYEQYF.

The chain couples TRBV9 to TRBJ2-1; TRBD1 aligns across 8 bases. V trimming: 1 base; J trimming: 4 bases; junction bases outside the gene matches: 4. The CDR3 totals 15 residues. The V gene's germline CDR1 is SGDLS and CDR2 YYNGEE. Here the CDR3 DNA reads TGTGCCAGCAGCGTAACGGGACAGGTGTACAATGAGCAGTTCTTC. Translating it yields CASSVTGQVYNEQFF.

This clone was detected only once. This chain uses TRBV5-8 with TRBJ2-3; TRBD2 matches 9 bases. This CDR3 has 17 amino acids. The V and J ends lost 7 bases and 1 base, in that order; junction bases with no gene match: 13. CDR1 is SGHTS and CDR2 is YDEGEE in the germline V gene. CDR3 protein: CASCGLAGPSRTDTQYF. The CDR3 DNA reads TGTGCCAGCTGCGGCCTAGCGGGGCCGTCGCGCACAGATACGCAGTATTTT.

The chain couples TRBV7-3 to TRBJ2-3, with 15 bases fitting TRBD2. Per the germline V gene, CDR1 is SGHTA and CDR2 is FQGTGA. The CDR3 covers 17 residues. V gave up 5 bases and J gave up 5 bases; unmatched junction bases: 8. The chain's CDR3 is CASSPGTSGGPGDTQYF. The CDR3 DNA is TGTGCCAGCAGCCCCGGGACTAGCGGGGGGCCGGGAGATACGCAGTATTTT.

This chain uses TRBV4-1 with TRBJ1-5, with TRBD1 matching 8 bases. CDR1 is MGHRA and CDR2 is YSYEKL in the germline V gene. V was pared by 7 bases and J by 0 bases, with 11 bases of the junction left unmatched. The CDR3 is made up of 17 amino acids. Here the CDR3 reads CASTATGGEFSNQPQHF. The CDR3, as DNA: TGCGCCAGCACTGCAACAGGGGGTGAGTTTAGCAATCAGCCCCAGCATTTT.

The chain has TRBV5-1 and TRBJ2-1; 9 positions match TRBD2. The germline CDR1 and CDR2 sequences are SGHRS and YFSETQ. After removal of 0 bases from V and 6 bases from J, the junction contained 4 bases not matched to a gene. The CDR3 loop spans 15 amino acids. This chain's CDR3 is CASSLGAGGSNEQFF. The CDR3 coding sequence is TGCGCCAGCAGCTTGGGAGCGGGGGGCTCCAATGAGCAGTTCTTC.

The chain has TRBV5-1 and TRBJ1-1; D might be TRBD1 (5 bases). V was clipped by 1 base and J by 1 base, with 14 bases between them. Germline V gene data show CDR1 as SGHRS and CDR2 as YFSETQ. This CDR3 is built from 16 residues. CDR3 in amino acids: CASSLHVGQGNTEAFF. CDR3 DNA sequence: TGCGCCAGCAGCTTGCACGTGGGTCAGGGGAACACTGAAGCTTTCTTT.

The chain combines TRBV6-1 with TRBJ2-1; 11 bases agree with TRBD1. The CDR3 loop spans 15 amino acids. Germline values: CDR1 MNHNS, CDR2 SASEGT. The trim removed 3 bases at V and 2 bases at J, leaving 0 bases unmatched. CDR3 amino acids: CASSEGQGAYNEQFF. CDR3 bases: TGTGCCAGCAGTGAGGGACAGGGGGCCTACAATGAGCAGTTCTTC.

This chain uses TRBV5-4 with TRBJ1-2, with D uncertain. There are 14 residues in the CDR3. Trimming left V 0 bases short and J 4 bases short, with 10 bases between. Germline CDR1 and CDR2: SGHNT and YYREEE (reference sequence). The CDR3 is CASSLAGMAYGYTF. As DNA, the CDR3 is TGTGCCAGCAGCTTGGCGGGGATGGCCTATGGCTACACCTTC.

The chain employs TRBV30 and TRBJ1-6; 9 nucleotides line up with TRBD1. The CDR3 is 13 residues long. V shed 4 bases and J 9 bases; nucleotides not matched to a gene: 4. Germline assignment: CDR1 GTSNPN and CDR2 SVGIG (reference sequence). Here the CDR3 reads CAWTGTGSSPLHF. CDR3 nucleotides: TGTGCCTGGACCGGGACAGGGAGTTCACCCCTCCACTTT.

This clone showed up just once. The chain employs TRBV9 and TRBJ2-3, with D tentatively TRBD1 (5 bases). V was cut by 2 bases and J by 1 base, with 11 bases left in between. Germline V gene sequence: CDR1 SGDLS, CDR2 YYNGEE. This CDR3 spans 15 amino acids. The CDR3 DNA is TGTGCCAGCAGCGTCCTCAAAGGGGGCACAGATACGCAGTATTTT. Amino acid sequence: CASSVLKGGTDTQYF.

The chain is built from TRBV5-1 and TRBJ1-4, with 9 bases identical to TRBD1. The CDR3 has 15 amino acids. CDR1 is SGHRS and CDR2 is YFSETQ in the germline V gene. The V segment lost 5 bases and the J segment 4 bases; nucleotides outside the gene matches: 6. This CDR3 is CASRPLGQGNEKLFF. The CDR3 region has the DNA TGCGCCAGCAGACCCCTGGGACAGGGTAATGAAAAACTGTTTTTT.

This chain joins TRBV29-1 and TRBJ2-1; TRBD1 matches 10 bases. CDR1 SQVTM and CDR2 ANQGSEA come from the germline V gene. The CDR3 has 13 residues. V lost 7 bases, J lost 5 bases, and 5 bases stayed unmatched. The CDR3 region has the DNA TGCAGCGACCGGACAGGGGGTAACAATGAGCAGTTCTTC. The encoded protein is CSDRTGGNNEQFF.